These 10 T cell receptor beta chains were all obtained from the same sample, sequenced in a study of T cells after yellow fever vaccination. TCRdb ran MiXCR on the 5' RACE reads and lists one entry per CDR3 protein. The table records around 250,000 distinct CDR3 sequences, about 5.2% of them present only once. The input for sequencing was CD4+ T cells sorted from PBMCs, taken on the day of the yellow fever booster vaccination. These receptors were taken from a man between 18 and 35 years old who received the YFV17D yellow fever vaccine.

This clonotype has a handful of counts. The V gene is TRBV10-3, the J gene TRBJ1-5, with 12 nucleotides matching TRBD1. The CDR3 is 17 amino acids. From germline, CDR1 is ENHRY and CDR2 SYGVKD. The V and J ends lost 10 bases and 5 bases, in that order; junction bases with no gene match: 15. CDR3 loop: CATKAGQGARAHQPQHF. CDR3 coding DNA: TGTGCCACAAAGGCGGGACAGGGGGCTCGGGCCCATCAGCCCCAGCATTTT.

This clonotype showed up many times. The chain uses TRBV5-1 and TRBJ2-1; tentatively, D is TRBD2 (5 bases). Trimming stripped 4 bases from V and 6 bases from J, with 20 bases between. Germline CDR1 reads SGHRS; CDR2 reads YFSETQ. The CDR3 is made up of 16 amino acids. The CDR3 DNA reads TGCGCCAGCAGCACAACGCCGGGGTCTATTGGCAATGAGCAGTTCTTC. It codes for CASSTTPGSIGNEQFF.

This clonotype was recorded many times. The V call is TRBV15, the J call TRBJ2-7; 10 bases fit TRBD1. The CDR3 runs 17 residues. The trim removed 7 bases at V and 5 bases at J, leaving 17 bases unmatched. The germline CDR1 and CDR2 sequences are LNHNV and YYDKDF (reference sequence). CDR3 amino acids: CATTAPRDRGMEDEQYV. In DNA form, the CDR3 reads TGTGCCACCACCGCCCCCCGGGACAGGGGTATGGAGGACGAGCAGTACGTC.

This clonotype occurred many times. The genes are TRBV20-1 and TRBJ2-1; no firm D call. Germline lookup yields CDR1 DFQATT and CDR2 SNEGSKA (reference sequence). V was cut by 3 bases and J by 3 bases, with 9 bases left in between. The CDR3 sequence is 13 residues long. CDR3 protein: CSASVGFYNEQFF. The DNA of the CDR3 is TGCAGTGCTAGTGTCGGGTTCTACAATGAGCAGTTCTTC.

This clonotype was found many times. In DNA, the CDR3 is TGCAGTGCTAGTAACTATGTCGACGGGGAGCTGTTTTTT. Residues: CSASNYVDGELFF. The gene calls are TRBV20-1 and TRBJ2-2, with unresolved D. The CDR3 runs 13 residues. The germline V gene encodes CDR1 DFQATT and CDR2 SNEGSKA (reference sequence). V was shortened by 3 bases and J by 7 bases, with 12 bases between the two germline ends.

The rearrangement links TRBV28 to TRBJ2-2; D perhaps matches TRBD2 (5 bases). Looked up from germline, CDR1 is MDHEN and CDR2 is SYDVKM. Trimming removed 4 bases at V and 4 bases at J, with 10 bases between. The length of the CDR3 is 14 residues. This chain's CDR3 is CASSSPGITGELFF. The CDR3 nucleotides read TGTGCCAGCAGTTCCCCGGGAATCACCGGGGAGCTGTTTTTT. The full variable domain, its missing parts supplied by reference TRBV28 and TRBJ2-2, is DVKVTQSSRYLVKRTGEKVFLECVQDMDHENMFWYRQDPGLGLRLIYFSYDVKMKEKGDIPEGYSVSREKKERFSLILESASTNQTSMYLCASSSPGITGELFFGEGSRLTVL.

The chain couples TRBV7-9 to TRBJ2-1, with TRBD2 matching 9 bases. J lost 4 bases, V lost 0 bases, and 4 bases had no gene match. Germline CDR1 reads SEHNR; CDR2 reads FQNEAQ (reference sequence). This CDR3 has 16 amino acids. The CDR3 sequence: CASSLAPSGVYNEQFF. As DNA, the CDR3 is TGTGCCAGCAGCTTAGCGCCTAGCGGGGTGTACAATGAGCAGTTCTTC.

This CDR3 is CSARGGDPYNEQFF. The CDR3 region has the DNA TGCAGTGCTAGAGGCGGGGACCCCTACAATGAGCAGTTCTTC. V gene TRBV20-1 combines with J gene TRBJ2-1, with D possibly matching TRBD2 (6 bases). The CDR3 covers 14 residues. Germline V CDR1 and CDR2: DFQATT, SNEGSKA (reference sequence). Trimming removed 1 base at V and 2 bases at J, with 9 bases between.

V usage is TRBV19 and J usage is TRBJ2-5; 8 bases line up with TRBD1. The ends lost 9 bases at V and 4 bases at J; junction bases unmatched: 7. The CDR3 loop spans 13 amino acids. Germline lookup yields CDR1 LNHDA and CDR2 SQIVND (reference sequence). CDR3 loop: CASTPRGRETQYF. CDR3 nucleotides: TGTGCCAGCACCCCCAGGGGGCGAGAGACCCAGTACTTC.

In this sample, this clonotype turned up a few times. The V and J genes are TRBV20-1 and TRBJ2-1; D uncertain. Trimming took off 6 bases at V and 9 bases at J, with 15 bases between the two ends. This CDR3 has 12 amino acids. The V gene's germline CDR1 is DFQATT and CDR2 SNEGSKA (reference sequence). The CDR3 DNA sequence: TGCAGTGCCCTAGAACGGTGGGGTGAGCAGTTCTTC. It yields the protein CSALERWGEQFF.